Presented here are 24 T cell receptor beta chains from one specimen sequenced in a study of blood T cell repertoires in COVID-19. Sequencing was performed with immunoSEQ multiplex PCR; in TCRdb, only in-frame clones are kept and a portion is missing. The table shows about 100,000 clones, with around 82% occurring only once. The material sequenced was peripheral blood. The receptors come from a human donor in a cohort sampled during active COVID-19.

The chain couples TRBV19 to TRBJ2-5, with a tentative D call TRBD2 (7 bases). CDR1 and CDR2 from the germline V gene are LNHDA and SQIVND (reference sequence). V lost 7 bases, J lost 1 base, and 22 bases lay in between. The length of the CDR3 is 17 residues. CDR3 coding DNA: TGTGCCAGTACCTCAGGGGTGGCGGGAGAGGGCCAAGAGACCCAGTACTTC. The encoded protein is CASTSGVAGEGQETQYF. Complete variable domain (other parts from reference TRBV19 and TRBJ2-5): DGGITQSPKYLFRKEGQNVTLSCEQNLNHDAMYWYRQDPGQGLRLIYYSQIVNDFQKGDIAEGYSVSREKKESFPLTVTSAQKNPTAFYLCASTSGVAGEGQETQYFGPGTRLLVL.

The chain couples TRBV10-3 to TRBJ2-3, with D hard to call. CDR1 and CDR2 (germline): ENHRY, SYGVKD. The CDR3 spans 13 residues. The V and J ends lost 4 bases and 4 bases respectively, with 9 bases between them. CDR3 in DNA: TGTGCCATCAGTGGCGGAGACGCAGATACGCAGTATTTT. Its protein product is CAISGGDADTQYF.

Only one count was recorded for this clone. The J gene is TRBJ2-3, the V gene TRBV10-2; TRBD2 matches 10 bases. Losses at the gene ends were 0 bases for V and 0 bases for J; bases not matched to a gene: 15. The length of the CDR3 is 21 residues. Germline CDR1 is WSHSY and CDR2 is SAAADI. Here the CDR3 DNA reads TGCGCCAGCAGTGAGTCCCCATTCTCTAGCGGGAGAGTATTTAGCACAGATACGCAGTATTTT. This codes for CASSESPFSSGRVFSTDTQYF.

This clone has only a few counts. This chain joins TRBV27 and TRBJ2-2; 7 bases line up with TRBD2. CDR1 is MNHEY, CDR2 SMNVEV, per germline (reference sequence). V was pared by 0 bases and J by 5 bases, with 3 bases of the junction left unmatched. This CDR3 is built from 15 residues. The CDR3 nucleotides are TGTGCCAGCAGTTTATCGAGACTAGCTACCGGGGAGCTGTTTTTT. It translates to CASSLSRLATGELFF.

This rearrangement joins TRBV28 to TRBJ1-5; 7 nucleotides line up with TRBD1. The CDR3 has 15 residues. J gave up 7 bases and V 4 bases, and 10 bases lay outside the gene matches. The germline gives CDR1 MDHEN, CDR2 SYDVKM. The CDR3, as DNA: TGTGCCAGCAGTTCTCCCGACAGGGTTCGGCAGCCCCAGCATTTT. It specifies CASSSPDRVRQPQHF. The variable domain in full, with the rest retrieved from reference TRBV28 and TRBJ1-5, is DVKVTQSSRYLVKRTGEKVFLECVQDMDHENMFWYRQDPGLGLRLIYFSYDVKMKEKGDIPEGYSVSREKKERFSLILESASTNQTSMYLCASSSPDRVRQPQHFGDGTRLSIL.

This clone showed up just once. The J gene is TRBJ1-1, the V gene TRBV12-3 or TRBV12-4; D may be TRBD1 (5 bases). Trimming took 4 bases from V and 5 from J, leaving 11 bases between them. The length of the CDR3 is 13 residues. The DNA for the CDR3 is TGTGCCAGCAGTTCTGGGGGAGGTACTGAAGCTTTCTTT. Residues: CASSSGGGTEAFF.

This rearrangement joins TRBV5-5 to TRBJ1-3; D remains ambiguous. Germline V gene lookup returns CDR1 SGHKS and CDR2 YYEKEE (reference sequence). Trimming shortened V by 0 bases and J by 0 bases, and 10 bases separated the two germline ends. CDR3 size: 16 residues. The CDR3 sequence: CASSLAGSNSGNTIYF. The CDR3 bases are TGTGCCAGCAGCTTGGCGGGGTCGAACTCTGGAAACACCATATATTTT.

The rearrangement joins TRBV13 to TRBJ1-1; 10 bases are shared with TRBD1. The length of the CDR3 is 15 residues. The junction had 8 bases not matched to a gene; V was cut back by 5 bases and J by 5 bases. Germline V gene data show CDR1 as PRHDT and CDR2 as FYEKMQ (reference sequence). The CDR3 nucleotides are TGTGCCAGCAGCGCCGGGACAGGGGCTTTGACTGAAGCTTTCTTT. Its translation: CASSAGTGALTEAFF.

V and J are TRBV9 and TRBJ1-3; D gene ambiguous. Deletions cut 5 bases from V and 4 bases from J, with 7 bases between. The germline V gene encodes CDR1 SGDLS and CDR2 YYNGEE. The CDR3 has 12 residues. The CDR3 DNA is TGTGCCAGCAGGGCGGAGGGAAACACCATATATTTT. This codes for CASRAEGNTIYF. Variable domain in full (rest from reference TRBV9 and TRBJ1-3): DSGVTQTPKHLITATGQRVTLRCSPRSGDLSVYWYQQSLDQGLQFLIQYYNGEERAKGNILERFSAQQFPDLHSELNLSSLELGDSALYFCASRAEGNTIYFGEGSWLTVV.

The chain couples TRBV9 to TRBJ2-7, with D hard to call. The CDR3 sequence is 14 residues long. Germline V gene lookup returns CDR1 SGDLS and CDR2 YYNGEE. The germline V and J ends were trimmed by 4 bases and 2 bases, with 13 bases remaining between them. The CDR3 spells CASSPRVSAYEQYF. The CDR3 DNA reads TGTGCCAGCAGCCCCCGGGTGAGCGCCTACGAGCAGTACTTC.

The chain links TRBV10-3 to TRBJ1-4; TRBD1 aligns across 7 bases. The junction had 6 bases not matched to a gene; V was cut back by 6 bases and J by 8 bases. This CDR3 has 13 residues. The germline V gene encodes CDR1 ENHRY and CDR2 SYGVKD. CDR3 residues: CAIRTGQSEKLFF. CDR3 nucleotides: TGTGCCATCAGGACGGGACAGTCCGAAAAACTGTTTTTT.

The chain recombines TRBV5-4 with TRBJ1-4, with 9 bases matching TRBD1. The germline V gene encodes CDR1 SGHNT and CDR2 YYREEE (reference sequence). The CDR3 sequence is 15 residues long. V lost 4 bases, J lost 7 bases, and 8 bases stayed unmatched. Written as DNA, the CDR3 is TGTGCCAGCAGCGAAAACAGGGGGCGCACTGAAAAACTGTTTTTT. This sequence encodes CASSENRGRTEKLFF.

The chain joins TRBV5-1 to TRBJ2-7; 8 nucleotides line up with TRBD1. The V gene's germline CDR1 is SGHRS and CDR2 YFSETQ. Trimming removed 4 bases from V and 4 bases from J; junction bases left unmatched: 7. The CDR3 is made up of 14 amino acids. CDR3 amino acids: CASSLSGGMYEQYF. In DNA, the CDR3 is TGCGCCAGCAGCCTTTCAGGGGGCATGTACGAGCAGTACTTC.

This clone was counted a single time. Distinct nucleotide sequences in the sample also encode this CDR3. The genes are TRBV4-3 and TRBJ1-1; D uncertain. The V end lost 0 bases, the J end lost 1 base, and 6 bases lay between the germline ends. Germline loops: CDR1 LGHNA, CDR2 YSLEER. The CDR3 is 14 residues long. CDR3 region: CASSQDRGNTEAFF. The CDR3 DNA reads TGCGCCAGCAGCCAAGACCGAGGGAACACTGAAGCTTTCTTT.

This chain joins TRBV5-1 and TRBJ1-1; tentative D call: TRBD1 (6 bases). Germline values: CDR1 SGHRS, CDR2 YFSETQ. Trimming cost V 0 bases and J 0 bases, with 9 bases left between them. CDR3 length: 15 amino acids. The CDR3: CASSLGTVLNTEAFF. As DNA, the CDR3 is TGCGCCAGCAGCTTGGGGACAGTTTTGAACACTGAAGCTTTCTTT. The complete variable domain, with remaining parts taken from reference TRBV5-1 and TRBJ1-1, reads KAGVTQTPRYLIKTRGQQVTLSCSPISGHRSVSWYQQTPGQGLQFLFEYFSETQRNKGNFPGRFSGRQFSNSRSEMNVSTLELGDSALYLCASSLGTVLNTEAFFGQGTRLTVV.

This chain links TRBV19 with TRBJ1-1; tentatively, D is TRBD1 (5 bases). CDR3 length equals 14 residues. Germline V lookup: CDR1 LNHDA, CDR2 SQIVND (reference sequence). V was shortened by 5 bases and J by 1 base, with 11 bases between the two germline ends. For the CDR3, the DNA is TGTGCCAGTAGTGTGGGGGGATCGAACACTGAAGCTTTCTTT. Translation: CASSVGGSNTEAFF.

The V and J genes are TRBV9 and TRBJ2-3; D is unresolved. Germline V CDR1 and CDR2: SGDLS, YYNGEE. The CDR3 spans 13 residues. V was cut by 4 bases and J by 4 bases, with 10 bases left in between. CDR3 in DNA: TGTGCCAGCAGCTTTCTAGTCGCAGATACGCAGTATTTT. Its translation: CASSFLVADTQYF.

The CDR3 bases are TGTGCCAGCAGCCAAAAACCACTAGCGGGCTACGAGCAGTACTTC. Translation: CASSQKPLAGYEQYF. The chain combines TRBV27 with TRBJ2-7; 9 bases match TRBD2. CDR1 is MNHEY and CDR2 is SMNVEV in the germline V gene (reference sequence). V shed 6 bases, J shed 3 bases, and the junction held 9 bases outside the gene matches. The CDR3 runs 15 residues.

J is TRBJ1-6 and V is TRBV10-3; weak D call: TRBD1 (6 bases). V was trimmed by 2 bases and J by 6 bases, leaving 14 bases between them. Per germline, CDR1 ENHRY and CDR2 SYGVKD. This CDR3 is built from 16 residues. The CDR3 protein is CAISEGGGQFNSPLHF. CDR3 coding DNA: TGTGCCATCAGTGAGGGCGGTGGACAGTTTAATTCACCCCTCCACTTT.

This CDR3 reads CASSLSAGGIETQYF. DNA of the CDR3: TGTGCCAGCAGCTTATCAGCGGGAGGGATAGAGACCCAGTACTTC. V and J are TRBV5-4 and TRBJ2-5; 10 positions agree with TRBD2. The V and J ends lost 2 bases and 4 bases, in that order; junction bases with no gene match: 5. Germline CDR1 SGHNT, CDR2 YYREEE (reference sequence). This CDR3 is 15 amino acids long. Complete variable domain (other parts from reference TRBV5-4 and TRBJ2-5): ETGVTQSPTHLIKTRGQQVTLRCSSQSGHNTVSWYQQALGQGPQFIFQYYREEENGRGNFPPRFSGLQFPNYSSELNVNALELDDSALYLCASSLSAGGIETQYFGPGTRLLVL.

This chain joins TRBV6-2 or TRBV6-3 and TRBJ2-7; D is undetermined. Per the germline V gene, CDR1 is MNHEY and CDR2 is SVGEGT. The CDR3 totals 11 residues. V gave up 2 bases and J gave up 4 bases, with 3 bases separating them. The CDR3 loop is CASSYQYEQYF. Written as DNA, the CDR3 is TGTGCCAGCAGTTACCAATACGAGCAGTACTTC.

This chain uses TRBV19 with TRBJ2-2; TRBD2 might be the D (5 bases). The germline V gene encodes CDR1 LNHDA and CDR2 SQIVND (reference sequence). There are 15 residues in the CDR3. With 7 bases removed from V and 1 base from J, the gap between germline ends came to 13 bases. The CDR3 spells CASTIGAGNTGELFF. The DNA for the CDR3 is TGTGCCAGTACCATCGGCGCGGGGAACACCGGGGAGCTGTTTTTT.

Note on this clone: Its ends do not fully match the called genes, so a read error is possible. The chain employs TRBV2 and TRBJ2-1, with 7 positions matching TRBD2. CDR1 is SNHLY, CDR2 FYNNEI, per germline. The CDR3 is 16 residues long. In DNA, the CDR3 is TGTGCCGGCAGCCGTGCGGGAGCGACTACCTACAATGAGCAGTTCTTC. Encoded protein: CAGSRAGATTYNEQFF.

Here the CDR3 reads CASSLSPAGDTQYF. CDR3 DNA: TGTGCCAGCAGCTTAAGCCCGGCAGGGGATACGCAGTATTTT. This chain links TRBV7-3 with TRBJ2-3; the D gene is possibly TRBD1 (5 bases). V was cut by 1 base and J by 6 bases, with 11 bases left in between. Germline lookup yields CDR1 SGHTA and CDR2 FQGTGA. The CDR3 runs to 14 residues. Drawing the rest from reference TRBV7-3 and TRBJ2-3, the complete variable domain is GAGVSQTPSNKVTEKGKYVELRCDPISGHTALYWYRQSLGQGPEFLIYFQGTGAADDSGLPNDRFFAVRPEGSVSTLKIQRTERGDSAVYLCASSLSPAGDTQYFGPGTRLTVL.